The source of this T cell receptor beta chain is a study of blood T cell repertoires in COVID-19. Across the whole study: PBMCs, B-cell-depleted T cells, or T cells were the source of the cDNA or gDNA that made up the material.

Individuals aged about 18 to 89 years were recruited from some 26 US areas. Among Cohort 3 donors, those recovered had two negative PCRs, clearance, or symptom resolution. The authors' processing: How many nucleated cells were present was estimated from reference gene primer amplification. Measured with immunoSEQ multiplex PCR; TCRdb has only the in-frame clones, and not every one. Clonal size and the V and J genes are those of that table, whereas D and trimming came from the DNA. The profile shows 150,000 to 200,000 clones, approximately 83% of them singletons. This receptor was obtained from an older woman who had recovered from COVID-19. The sequenced material came from PBMCs or T cells enriched from blood (not recorded which).

In DNA, the CDR3 is TGTGCCAGCAGCGGGGGAGCCCAGGGGGCCCAAGTTTTT. Amino acid sequence: CASSGGAQGAQVF. V usage is TRBV21-1 and J usage is TRBJ1-4; the table's D call of TRBD1 was not tested on the DNA. TRBV21-1 is a known pseudogene. CDR3 size: 13 residues.